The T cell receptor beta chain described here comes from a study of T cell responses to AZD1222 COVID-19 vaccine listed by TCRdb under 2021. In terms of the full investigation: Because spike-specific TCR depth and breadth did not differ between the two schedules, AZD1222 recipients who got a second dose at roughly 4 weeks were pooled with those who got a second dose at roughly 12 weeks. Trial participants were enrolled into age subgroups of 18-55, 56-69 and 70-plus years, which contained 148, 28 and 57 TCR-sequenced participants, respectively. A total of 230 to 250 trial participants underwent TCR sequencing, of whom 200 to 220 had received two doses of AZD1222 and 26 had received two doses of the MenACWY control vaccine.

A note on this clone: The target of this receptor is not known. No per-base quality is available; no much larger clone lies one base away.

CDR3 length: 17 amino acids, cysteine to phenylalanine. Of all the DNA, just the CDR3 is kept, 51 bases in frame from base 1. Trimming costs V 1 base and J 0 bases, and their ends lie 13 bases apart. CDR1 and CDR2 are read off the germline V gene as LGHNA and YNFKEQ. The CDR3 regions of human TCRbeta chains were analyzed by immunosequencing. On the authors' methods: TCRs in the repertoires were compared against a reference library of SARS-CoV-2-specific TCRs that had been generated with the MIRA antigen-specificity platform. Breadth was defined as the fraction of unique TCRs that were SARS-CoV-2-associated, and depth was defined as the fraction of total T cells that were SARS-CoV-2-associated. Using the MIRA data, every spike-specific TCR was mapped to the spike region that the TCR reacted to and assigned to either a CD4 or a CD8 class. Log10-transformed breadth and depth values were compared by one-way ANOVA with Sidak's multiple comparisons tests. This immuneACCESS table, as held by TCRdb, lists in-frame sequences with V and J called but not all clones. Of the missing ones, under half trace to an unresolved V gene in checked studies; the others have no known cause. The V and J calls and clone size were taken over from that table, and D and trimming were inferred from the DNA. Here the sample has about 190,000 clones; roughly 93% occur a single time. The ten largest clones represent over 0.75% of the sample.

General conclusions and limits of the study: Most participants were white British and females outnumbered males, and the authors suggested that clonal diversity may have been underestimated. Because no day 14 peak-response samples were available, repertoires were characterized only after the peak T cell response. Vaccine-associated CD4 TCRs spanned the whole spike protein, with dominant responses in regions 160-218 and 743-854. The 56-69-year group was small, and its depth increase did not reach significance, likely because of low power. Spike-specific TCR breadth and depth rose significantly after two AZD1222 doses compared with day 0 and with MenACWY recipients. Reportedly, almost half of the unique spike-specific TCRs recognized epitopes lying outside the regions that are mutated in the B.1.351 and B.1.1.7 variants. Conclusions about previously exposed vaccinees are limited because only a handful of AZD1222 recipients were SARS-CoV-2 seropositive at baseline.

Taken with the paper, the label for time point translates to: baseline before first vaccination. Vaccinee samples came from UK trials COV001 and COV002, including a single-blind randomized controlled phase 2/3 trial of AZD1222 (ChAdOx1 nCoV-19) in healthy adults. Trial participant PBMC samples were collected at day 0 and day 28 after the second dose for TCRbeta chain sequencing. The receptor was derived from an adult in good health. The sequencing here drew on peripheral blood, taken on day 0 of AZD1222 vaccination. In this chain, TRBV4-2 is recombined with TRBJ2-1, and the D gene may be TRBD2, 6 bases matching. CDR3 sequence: CASSQVPAGNSYNEQFF. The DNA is TGTGCCAGCAGCCAAGTCCCCGCGGGGAACTCCTACAATGAGCAGTTCTTC.